A single sample gave rise to the 32 T cell receptor beta chains below, sequenced in a study of Graves' ophthalmopathy and Graves' hyperthyroidism. Scientists amplified the TCR beta CDR3 regions from RNA transcripts. In the first round, RT-PCR was carried out with HTBI primers, and a multiplex PCR formed the second round. TCRdb reprocessed the multiplex PCR reads with MiXCR, giving one entry per CDR3 protein. The sample consists of roughly 600,000 distinct CDR3 sequences, under 45% of them appearing once. The source material was peripheral blood or thyroid tissue (not recorded which). These receptors were taken from an adult man with Graves' hyperthyroidism.

This clonotype was picked up one time. The gene calls are TRBV29-1 and TRBJ2-7; 8 bases map to TRBD2. Germline V lookup: CDR1 SQVTM, CDR2 ANQGSEA. The CDR3 has 14 amino acids. With V trimmed by 4 bases and J by 4 bases, 9 bases remained unmatched. The CDR3 spells CSVAGGANGYEQYF. The CDR3 nucleotides are TGCAGCGTTGCGGGAGGGGCTAACGGATACGAGCAGTACTTC.

This clonotype was counted many times. The chain uses TRBV27 and TRBJ1-1, with a tentative D call TRBD1 (6 bases). V was cut by 2 bases and J by 3 bases, with 10 bases left in between. Germline CDR1 is MNHEY and CDR2 is SMNVEV (reference sequence). CDR3 size: 14 residues. CDR3 region: CASSLRGPDTEAFF. CDR3 sequence (DNA): TGTGCCAGCAGTTTACGGGGGCCGGACACTGAAGCTTTCTTT.

This CDR3 reads CATSRGRNSPLHF. The CDR3 nucleotides read TGTGCCACCAGCAGGGGCCGTAATTCACCCCTCCACTTT. The gene calls are TRBV15 and TRBJ1-6; D call uncertain. CDR1 LNHNV and CDR2 YYDKDF come from the germline V gene (reference sequence). The CDR3 has 13 amino acids. Trimming stripped 3 bases from V and 6 bases from J, with 6 bases between.

This chain's CDR3 is CASSLDRASNNEQFF. The CDR3 DNA is TGTGCCAGCAGCTTAGACCGTGCCAGCAACAATGAGCAGTTCTTC. This chain links TRBV7-9 with TRBJ2-5; D is ambiguous. The DNA end favors TRBJ2-1, so the J call may be wrong. Germline CDR1 and CDR2: SEHNR and FQNEAQ (reference sequence). This CDR3 is built from 15 residues.

The chain joins TRBV20-1 to TRBJ2-4; TRBD1 might be the D (6 bases). CDR1 and CDR2 (germline): DFQATT, SNEGSKA (reference sequence). The CDR3 extends over 13 amino acids. V shed 6 bases and J shed 5 bases, with 14 bases lying between them. In nucleotides, the CDR3 is TGCAGTGCAGCCGGGACAATAGAAAACATTCAGTACTTC. This encodes CSAAGTIENIQYF.

This clonotype was recorded at least ten times. V and J are TRBV19 and TRBJ2-2; 10 bases map to TRBD2. The germline V gene has CDR1 LNHDA and CDR2 SQIVND (reference sequence). The CDR3 loop spans 18 amino acids. With 7 bases clipped from V and 2 bases from J, the junction kept 13 bases outside the gene matches. The CDR3 sequence: CASTPRVAGGQNTGELFF. CDR3 DNA: TGTGCCAGTACCCCTCGGGTAGCGGGAGGCCAAAACACCGGGGAGCTGTTTTTT.

This clonotype was recorded at least ten times. The CDR3 here is CASSVNMAGGDNQPQHF. In nucleotides, the CDR3 is TGTGCCAGCAGTGTGAACATGGCAGGGGGCGATAATCAGCCCCAGCATTTT. The V and J genes are TRBV2 and TRBJ1-5, with TRBD1 matching 8 bases. J gave up 4 bases and V 4 bases, and 12 bases lay outside the gene matches. This CDR3 has 17 amino acids. Germline V gene lookup returns CDR1 SNHLY and CDR2 FYNNEI.

A remark on this clonotype: At one end, the junction sequence differs from germline, possibly due to a read error. This sequence joins TRBV7-9 and TRBJ2-5, with D perhaps matching TRBD1 (5 bases). The J call may be faulty, since TRBJ2-7 better matches the DNA end. Germline V gene sequence: CDR1 SEHNR, CDR2 FQNEAQ (reference sequence). The CDR3 runs 13 residues. CDR3: CTSSRQGPYEQYF. The DNA of the CDR3 is TGTACCAGCAGTCGCCAGGGCCCCTACGAGCAGTACTTC.

This chain uses TRBV15 with TRBJ1-5; D not resolved. The CDR3 is 12 residues long. The V end was cut by 6 bases, the J end by 2 bases, with 5 bases between. The germline gives CDR1 LNHNV, CDR2 YYDKDF (reference sequence). CDR3 nucleotides: TGTGCCACCAGTGCTCGCAATCAGCCCCAGCATTTT. Its translation is CATSARNQPQHF.

This clonotype was observed many times. This chain joins TRBV28 and TRBJ2-5, with no clear D. V was clipped by 6 bases and J by 5 bases, with 7 bases between them. CDR1 is MDHEN and CDR2 is SYDVKM in the germline V gene. This CDR3 region has 11 residues. DNA for the CDR3: TGTGCCAGCAGCCGCTCGGAGACCCAGTACTTC. This codes for CASSRSETQYF.

Ten or more counts support this clonotype. The rearrangement joins TRBV20-1 to TRBJ2-5; D perhaps matches TRBD1 (5 bases). Germline CDR1 and CDR2: DFQATT and SNEGSKA (reference sequence). The CDR3 extends over 16 amino acids. V was trimmed by 1 base and J by 4 bases, leaving 19 bases between them. For the CDR3, the DNA is TGCAGTGCTAGAGGGACATCACCTCCCGTCGGAGAGACCCAGTACTTC. It encodes CSARGTSPPVGETQYF.

The V call is TRBV6-1, the J call TRBJ1-2; 11 nucleotides agree with TRBD1. The germline V gene encodes CDR1 MNHNS and CDR2 SASEGT. The CDR3 runs 13 residues. Trimming at V came to 6 bases and at J to 6 bases, leaving 3 bases not matched to a gene. For the CDR3, the DNA is TGTGCCAGCAGGCCGGGACAGGGGGATGGCTACACCTTC. As protein: CASRPGQGDGYTF.

The V call is TRBV29-1, the J call TRBJ2-7; 11 positions agree with TRBD1. The CDR3 loop spans 12 amino acids. Germline V gene lookup returns CDR1 SQVTM and CDR2 ANQGSEA. Unmatched junction bases numbered 6, after V lost 8 bases and J lost 6 bases. DNA for the CDR3: TGCAGCTTAGGACAGGGGGCCGGCGAGCAGTACTTC. Protein product: CSLGQGAGEQYF.

This clonotype was seen ten or more times. This chain uses TRBV20-1 with TRBJ1-5, with 8 bases matching TRBD1. CDR1 and CDR2 (germline): DFQATT, SNEGSKA (reference sequence). The CDR3 is 12 amino acids. Trimming at V came to 6 bases and at J to 3 bases, leaving 1 base not matched to a gene. This CDR3 is CSADRVNQPQHF. The CDR3 DNA sequence: TGCAGTGCGGACAGGGTCAATCAGCCCCAGCATTTT.

In its sample, this clonotype was seen many times. The chain links TRBV10-3 to TRBJ2-5; 12 nucleotides match TRBD1. J was trimmed by 1 base and V by 6 bases; bases with no gene match: 6. In germline, CDR1 is ENHRY, CDR2 SYGVKD. The length of the CDR3 is 16 residues. CDR3 protein: CAISQRDRGLQETQYF. Written as DNA, the CDR3 is TGTGCCATCAGCCAGAGGGACAGGGGGCTCCAAGAGACCCAGTACTTC.

This clonotype was seen once. The chain carries TRBV25-1 and TRBJ2-5, with 7 bases fitting TRBD1. Trimming at V came to 2 bases and at J to 0 bases, leaving 6 bases not matched to a gene. Germline CDR1 and CDR2: MGHDK and SYGVNS. The CDR3 sequence is 16 residues long. CDR3 in amino acids: CASSEVETGNQETQYF. The CDR3 nucleotides read TGTGCCAGCAGTGAAGTGGAGACAGGGAACCAAGAGACCCAGTACTTC.

Only one count was recorded for this clonotype. The chain carries TRBV27 and TRBJ1-4, with TRBD1 matching 7 bases. V shed 5 bases and J 3 bases; nucleotides not matched to a gene: 9. The CDR3 is made up of 16 amino acids. Per the germline V gene, CDR1 is MNHEY and CDR2 is SMNVEV (reference sequence). CDR3 sequence (DNA): TGTGCCAGCAGTCCTTATAGACAGGGATCTAATGAAAAACTGTTTTTT. Translating gives CASSPYRQGSNEKLFF.

The table lists this clonotype with many counts. The chain uses TRBV12-3 or TRBV12-4 and TRBJ2-7, with D possibly TRBD1 on 5 matching bases. The V end was cut by 2 bases, the J end by 6 bases, with 11 bases between. CDR3 size: 13 residues. CDR3 nucleotide sequence: TGTGCCAGCAGTTTATTCGCACAGGCCGAGCAGTACTTC. Translation gives CASSLFAQAEQYF.

As for this clonotype: A much larger clone differs from this one at a single base, so this may be a read error. The CDR3 coding sequence is TGTGCCACCAGTGATTTCACGGGACGGGATCGAGAGACCCAGTACTTC. It codes for CATSDFTGRDRETQYF. The chain carries TRBV24-1 and TRBJ2-5; D is possibly TRBD1 or TRBD2 (5 bases each). The CDR3 loop spans 16 amino acids. Germline V CDR1 and CDR2: KGHDR, SFDVKD. V was cut by 1 base and J by 4 bases, with 15 bases left in between.

The chain combines TRBV6-5 with TRBJ1-4, with D possibly TRBD1 on 5 matching bases. V was shortened by 2 bases and J by 7 bases, with 11 bases between the two germline ends. Germline assignment: CDR1 MNHEY and CDR2 SVGAGI. The CDR3 length is 14 residues. Here the CDR3 DNA reads TGTGCCAGCAGTTACGGTTCCAGGGCTGAAAAACTGTTTTTT. Its translation: CASSYGSRAEKLFF.

A word on this clonotype: A much larger clone sits a single nucleotide away, making a read error possible. This CDR3 fails to terminate in the conserved phenylalanine or tryptophan, so it likely reflects a read error. V gene TRBV19 combines with J gene TRBJ2-7; 8 bases are shared with TRBD1. Germline V gene data show CDR1 as LNHDA and CDR2 as SQIVND (reference sequence). The CDR3 is 14 residues long. J was trimmed by 5 bases and V by 4 bases; bases with no gene match: 7. The CDR3 here is CASSTGQGSHEQYL. CDR3 nucleotides: TGTGCCAGTAGTACCGGACAGGGAAGCCACGAGCAGTACCTC.

This clonotype occurred many times. This sequence joins TRBV11-2 and TRBJ2-7; 10 bases match TRBD2. The length of the CDR3 is 18 residues. The germline V gene has CDR1 SGHAT and CDR2 FQNNGV. With V trimmed by 5 bases and J by 2 bases, 15 bases remained unmatched. CDR3 DNA: TGTGCCAGCAGCATTTCCCGATTGGGACTAGCGTCTCCCTACGAGCAGTACTTC. Protein: CASSISRLGLASPYEQYF.

This clonotype was detected many times. The chain is built from TRBV12-3 or TRBV12-4 and TRBJ1-3; D ambiguous. This CDR3 has 14 residues. Trimming removed 6 bases from V and 4 bases from J, with 13 bases in between. The chain's CDR3 is CASSLGLSGNTIYF. The CDR3 nucleotides read TGTGCCAGCAGCCTTGGTCTGTCCGGAAACACCATATATTTT.

This clonotype came up a few times. Compared with germline, one end of the junction differs, possibly owing to a read error. This chain links TRBV10-2 with TRBJ1-1; no clear D gene. The CDR3 spans 16 residues. CDR1 WSHSY and CDR2 SAAADI come from the germline V gene. The CDR3 region is CASSEAFRVVSAEAFF. The CDR3 nucleotides read TGTGCCAGCAGTGAAGCGTTCCGGGTCGTTAGCGCTGAAGCTTTCTTT.

The chain joins TRBV29-1 to TRBJ1-1; the match to TRBD1 covers 10 bases. V lost 3 bases to trimming and J lost 5 bases; unmatched junction nucleotides: 6. The CDR3 is 14 residues long. Germline CDR1 reads SQVTM; CDR2 reads ANQGSEA. The CDR3, as DNA: TGCAGCGTTGAGGGGGGACAGGGGAGAACTGAAGCTTTCTTT. Amino acids: CSVEGGQGRTEAFF. The complete variable domain, with remaining parts taken from reference TRBV29-1 and TRBJ1-1, reads SAVISQKPSRDICQRGTSLTIQCQVDSQVTMMFWYRQQPGQSLTLIATANQGSEATYESGFVIDKFPISRPNLTFSTLTVSNMSPEDSSIYLCSVEGGQGRTEAFFGQGTRLTVV.

This clonotype showed up just a few times. The gene calls are TRBV5-1 and TRBJ1-3, with D perhaps matching TRBD1 (5 bases). Germline values: CDR1 SGHRS, CDR2 YFSETQ. V lost 4 bases, J lost 3 bases, and 14 bases lay in between. CDR3 size: 15 residues. CDR3 loop: CASSPNAGLGNTIYF. The CDR3 nucleotides read TGCGCCAGCAGCCCTAATGCGGGACTTGGAAACACCATATATTTT.

This chain links TRBV12-3 or TRBV12-4 with TRBJ1-1; D ambiguous. Trimming removed 1 base at V and 7 bases at J, with 10 bases between. The CDR3 totals 13 residues. The CDR3 is CASSLGGSGEAFF. In DNA form, the CDR3 reads TGTGCCAGCAGTTTAGGAGGGTCTGGTGAAGCTTTCTTT.

This clonotype was seen repeatedly, ten times or more. J is TRBJ2-7 and V is TRBV7-8; TRBD2 might be the D (8 bases). This CDR3 has 19 amino acids. V gave up 5 bases and J gave up 2 bases, with 28 bases separating them. Germline CDR1 reads SGHVS; CDR2 reads FQNEAQ. The DNA of the CDR3 is TGTGCCAGCAGCGGGACAGCCATACTTCTAGCGGGCACAGCCTACGAGCAGTACTTC. Amino acid sequence: CASSGTAILLAGTAYEQYF.

This clonotype was recorded at least ten times. V is TRBV12-3 or TRBV12-4 and J is TRBJ1-2, with TRBD1 matching 7 bases. Trimming cost V 4 bases and J 7 bases; bases outside gene matches: 12. The CDR3 contains 15 residues. CDR3 loop: CASSSSGQPRGGYTF. The DNA of the CDR3 is TGTGCCAGCAGTTCGTCGGGACAGCCGAGGGGTGGCTACACCTTC.

This chain joins TRBV20-1 and TRBJ2-7; TRBD1 aligns across 7 bases. The germline CDR1 and CDR2 sequences are DFQATT and SNEGSKA (reference sequence). This CDR3 comprises 12 residues. CDR3 in amino acids: CSARQGGYEQHV. CDR3 DNA: TGCAGTGCAAGACAGGGTGGGTACGAGCAGCACGTC.

V is TRBV24-1 and J is TRBJ1-6, with D tentatively TRBD1 (5 bases). Trimming shortened V by 4 bases and J by 7 bases, and 7 bases separated the two germline ends. The CDR3 has 13 residues. Germline assignment: CDR1 KGHDR and CDR2 SFDVKD. This CDR3 reads CATSDGANSPLHF. DNA of the CDR3: TGTGCCACCAGTGACGGGGCCAATTCACCCCTCCACTTT.

Comments on this clonotype: The DNA is omitted, as the CDR3 cannot be located on it reliably, and the CDR3 follows TCRdb's listing. CDR3 sequence: CAISEVGRDGYTFGSGTQYF. The chain has TRBV10-3 and TRBJ2-5; the table's D call, TRBD2, has no DNA check behind it. Per germline, CDR1 ENHRY and CDR2 SYGVKD. The CDR3 comprises 20 residues, both ends counted.